A single sample is the source of the 23 T cell receptor beta chains below, sequenced in a study of OX40 agonist ivuxolimab in advanced cancers. Data came from immunoSEQ multiplex PCR; TCRdb stores just in-frame clones and leaves some out. This sample has 90,000 to 100,000 clones, with 85% to 90% found just once. Sequencing was performed on CD4+ or CD8+ T cells sorted from blood, taken in a trial of the OX40 agonist ivuxolimab. Every receptor here comes from an adult with an advanced solid tumor such as melanoma, head and neck, liver or kidney cancer.

The J gene is TRBJ1-6, the V gene TRBV5-4; D remains ambiguous. The CDR3 runs to 15 residues. Per the germline V gene, CDR1 is SGHNT and CDR2 is YYREEE (reference sequence). The V gene lost 4 bases and the J gene lost 2 bases, with 10 bases spanning the gap. This CDR3 reads CASSLRATYNSPLHF. CDR3 sequence (DNA): TGTGCCAGCAGCCTAAGGGCCACCTATAATTCACCCCTCCACTTT.

The rearrangement joins TRBV4-3 to TRBJ2-2, with 12 positions matching TRBD2. Germline trimming cut 1 base from V and 5 bases from J; bases unmatched to any gene: 8. The CDR3 has 18 amino acids. CDR1 and CDR2 (germline): LGHNA, YSLEER. The CDR3 is CASSQGLAGETRTGELFF. In DNA form, the CDR3 reads TGCGCCAGCAGCCAAGGACTAGCGGGGGAAACGAGGACCGGGGAGCTGTTTTTT.

V is TRBV11-2 and J is TRBJ2-3; D remains unclear. This CDR3 region has 13 residues. Between the trimmed V and J ends, which lost 3 bases and 0 bases, there was a span of 4 bases. The germline gives CDR1 SGHAT, CDR2 FQNNGV. CDR3 nucleotide sequence: TGTGCCAGCAGCTTCCTTAGCACAGATACGCAGTATTTT. This codes for CASSFLSTDTQYF.

This chain links TRBV25-1 with TRBJ2-7, with D perhaps TRBD1 (7 bases). With 4 bases removed from V and 3 bases from J, the gap between germline ends came to 22 bases. The germline V gene encodes CDR1 MGHDK and CDR2 SYGVNS. This CDR3 is built from 17 residues. The CDR3, as DNA: TGTGCCAGCAGTGGGGGGGCCGGGACAGAGGATTTCTACGAGCAGTACTTC. It specifies CASSGGAGTEDFYEQYF.

The chain employs TRBV29-1 and TRBJ1-1; 9 bases fit TRBD1. Trimming cost V 6 bases and J 1 base; bases outside gene matches: 6. CDR3 size: 14 residues. Per germline, CDR1 SQVTM and CDR2 ANQGSEA. The CDR3 coding sequence is TGCAGCGTAGGACAGGGGCCGGCGAACACTGAAGCTTTCTTT. This codes for CSVGQGPANTEAFF.

This chain uses TRBV28 with TRBJ1-1; 7 nucleotides agree with TRBD1. Germline V gene lookup returns CDR1 MDHEN and CDR2 SYDVKM. Trimming took 3 bases from V and 2 from J; bases not matched to a gene: 6. This CDR3 has 15 residues. The CDR3: CASSLWRQGNTEAFF. CDR3 DNA: TGTGCCAGCAGTTTGTGGCGACAGGGCAACACTGAAGCTTTCTTT.

The chain recombines TRBV7-2 with TRBJ1-6, with TRBD1 identical over 7 bases. V shed 5 bases, J shed 4 bases, and the junction held 5 bases outside the gene matches. Germline loops: CDR1 SGHTA, CDR2 FQGNSA. This CDR3 region has 15 residues. This CDR3 reads CASSRDSSYNSPLHF. The CDR3 DNA is TGTGCCAGCAGCCGGGACAGTAGTTATAATTCACCCCTCCACTTT.

The gene calls are TRBV6-1 and TRBJ2-7; 9 nucleotides agree with TRBD1. The CDR3 sequence is 15 residues long. Losses at the gene ends were 6 bases for V and 9 bases for J; bases not matched to a gene: 15. CDR1 and CDR2 (germline): MNHNS, SASEGT. CDR3 residues: CASRVLQGAGMGQYF. The CDR3 DNA sequence: TGTGCCAGCAGGGTCCTACAGGGGGCGGGAATGGGGCAGTACTTC.

The chain combines TRBV9 with TRBJ2-2; D is undetermined. Per the germline V gene, CDR1 is SGDLS and CDR2 is YYNGEE. The V end lost 1 base, the J end lost 0 bases, and 7 bases lay between the germline ends. This CDR3 contains 15 residues. The CDR3 loop reads CASSVSSANTGELFF. CDR3 bases: TGTGCCAGCAGCGTATCCTCAGCGAACACCGGGGAGCTGTTTTTT.

The chain joins TRBV29-1 to TRBJ2-5, with TRBD2 identical over 11 bases. CDR3 length equals 17 residues. Trimming cost V 6 bases and J 5 bases; bases outside gene matches: 17. The V gene's germline CDR1 is SQVTM and CDR2 ANQGSEA. CDR3 residues: CSVAPPLLAGGRETQYF. For the CDR3, the DNA is TGCAGCGTAGCTCCCCCCCTCCTAGCGGGGGGAAGGGAGACCCAGTACTTC.

The chain uses TRBV7-9 and TRBJ2-7; 9 bases map to TRBD1. J lost 6 bases, V lost 1 base, and 4 bases had no gene match. Germline CDR1 reads SEHNR; CDR2 reads FQNEAQ (reference sequence). This CDR3 is 14 amino acids long. The CDR3 is CASSLEATGGEQYF. In nucleotides, the CDR3 is TGTGCCAGCAGCTTAGAGGCGACAGGGGGCGAGCAGTACTTC. The full variable domain, rest sourced from reference TRBV7-9 and TRBJ2-7, is DTGVSQNPRHKITKRGQNVTFRCDPISEHNRLYWYRQTLGQGPEFLTYFQNEAQLEKSRLLSDRFSAERPKGSFSTLEIQRTEQGDSAMYLCASSLEATGGEQYFGPGTRLTVT.

The rearrangement joins TRBV28 to TRBJ1-5, with 7 bases fitting TRBD1. CDR3 length: 12 residues. Germline V gene data show CDR1 as MDHEN and CDR2 as SYDVKM. The CDR3 loop reads CAVGGRYQPQHF. DNA of the CDR3: TGTGCTGTAGGGGGCAGATATCAGCCCCAGCATTTT.

This chain links TRBV29-1 with TRBJ1-1; D is unresolved. Trimming cost V 3 bases and J 5 bases, with 13 bases left between them. There are 13 residues in the CDR3. Looked up from germline, CDR1 is SQVTM and CDR2 is ANQGSEA. Here the CDR3 reads CSVEETSGTEAFF. CDR3 in DNA: TGCAGCGTTGAGGAAACCTCGGGGACTGAAGCTTTCTTT.

V gene TRBV10-3 combines with J gene TRBJ2-2, with D perhaps TRBD1 or TRBD2 (6 bases each). The CDR3 is 15 amino acids. Germline-derived CDR1 and CDR2 are ENHRY and SYGVKD. The ends were cut back, 2 bases at V and 1 base at J, with 8 bases in the middle. The CDR3 here is CAISEAGQNTGELFF. The CDR3 DNA is TGTGCCATCAGTGAGGCGGGACAGAACACCGGGGAGCTGTTTTTT.

The CDR3 protein is CASSSTSGGNEQFF. The CDR3, as DNA: TGTGCCAGCAGCTCAACTAGCGGGGGTAATGAGCAGTTCTTC. The rearrangement uses TRBV7-7 and TRBJ2-1; 11 bases align to TRBD2. V lost 4 bases and J lost 7; bases outside the gene matches: 3. CDR1 SSHAT and CDR2 FNYEAQ come from the germline V gene (reference sequence). This CDR3 spans 14 amino acids.

The CDR3 region has the DNA TGTGCCAGCAGCGTAGACCCGCAGCGAGGCACTGAAGCTTTCTTT. Encoded protein: CASSVDPQRGTEAFF. The chain employs TRBV9 and TRBJ1-1; D call uncertain. Germline V gene data show CDR1 as SGDLS and CDR2 as YYNGEE. The V end was cut by 0 bases, the J end by 4 bases, with 13 bases between. The CDR3 has 15 amino acids.

In DNA, the CDR3 is TGTGCCAGCAGTTACCCACCGGGACAGGGAATGCGTCATGGCTACACCTTC. Translated: CASSYPPGQGMRHGYTF. J is TRBJ1-2 and V is TRBV5-6, with TRBD1 identical over 9 bases. Germline V gives CDR1 SGHDT, CDR2 YYEEEE. The CDR3 is 17 residues long. V lost 5 bases to trimming and J lost 6 bases; unmatched junction nucleotides: 17.

The genes are TRBV10-3 and TRBJ2-2, with no clear D. The CDR3 length is 17 residues. Trimming took 0 bases from V and 2 from J, leaving 13 bases between them. CDR1 is ENHRY, CDR2 SYGVKD, per germline. CDR3 amino acids: CAISESKWRRNTGELFF. Here the CDR3 DNA reads TGTGCCATCAGTGAGTCCAAGTGGCGGCGAAACACCGGGGAGCTGTTTTTT.

The CDR3 coding sequence is TGTGCCAGCAGCAACCGGGACAGGGTAACAGATACGCAGTATTTT. Its translation: CASSNRDRVTDTQYF. V and J are TRBV5-4 and TRBJ2-3; 9 bases are a match to TRBD1. Per the germline V gene, CDR1 is SGHNT and CDR2 is YYREEE (reference sequence). V trimming: 4 bases; J trimming: 3 bases; junction bases outside the gene matches: 6. CDR3 length: 15 residues. Variable domain in full (rest from reference TRBV5-4 and TRBJ2-3): ETGVTQSPTHLIKTRGQQVTLRCSSQSGHNTVSWYQQALGQGPQFIFQYYREEENGRGNFPPRFSGLQFPNYSSELNVNALELDDSALYLCASSNRDRVTDTQYFGPGTRLTVL.

The V and J genes are TRBV4-1 and TRBJ1-1; D may be TRBD1 (5 bases). The germline CDR1 and CDR2 sequences are MGHRA and YSYEKL. CDR3 length: 15 amino acids. The V gene lost 0 bases and the J gene lost 8 bases, with 16 bases spanning the gap. In DNA, the CDR3 is TGCGCCAGCAGCCAAGAACGCCGCGGACATCCCGAAGCTTTCTTT. It specifies CASSQERRGHPEAFF.

The CDR3 protein is CASSLQGPNSPLHF. In DNA form, the CDR3 reads TGTGCCAGCAGCTTACAGGGGCCTAATTCACCCCTCCACTTT. The chain employs TRBV7-9 and TRBJ1-6; tentative D call: TRBD1 (6 bases). Germline V CDR1 and CDR2: SEHNR, FQNEAQ (reference sequence). V was clipped by 2 bases and J by 6 bases, with 8 bases between them. This CDR3 is 14 amino acids long.

This chain joins TRBV9 and TRBJ1-2, with 7 bases aligning to TRBD1. Trimming at V came to 6 bases and at J to 5 bases, leaving 10 bases not matched to a gene. This CDR3 is built from 14 residues. CDR1 and CDR2 (germline): SGDLS, YYNGEE. CDR3: CASTRTGQAYGYTF. As DNA, the CDR3 is TGTGCCAGCACCAGGACAGGACAAGCGTATGGCTACACCTTC. Full variable domain (rest looked up from reference TRBV9 and TRBJ1-2): DSGVTQTPKHLITATGQRVTLRCSPRSGDLSVYWYQQSLDQGLQFLIQYYNGEERAKGNILERFSAQQFPDLHSELNLSSLELGDSALYFCASTRTGQAYGYTFGSGTRLTVV.

V is TRBV18 and J is TRBJ1-6; no clear D. Trimming pared 5 bases from V and 10 bases from J, leaving 9 bases between. This CDR3 has 12 amino acids. Germline CDR1 and CDR2: KGHSH and LQKENI. CDR3 in DNA: TGTGCCAGCTCAGTCGAGCGATCACCCCTCCACTTT. It yields the protein CASSVERSPLHF.